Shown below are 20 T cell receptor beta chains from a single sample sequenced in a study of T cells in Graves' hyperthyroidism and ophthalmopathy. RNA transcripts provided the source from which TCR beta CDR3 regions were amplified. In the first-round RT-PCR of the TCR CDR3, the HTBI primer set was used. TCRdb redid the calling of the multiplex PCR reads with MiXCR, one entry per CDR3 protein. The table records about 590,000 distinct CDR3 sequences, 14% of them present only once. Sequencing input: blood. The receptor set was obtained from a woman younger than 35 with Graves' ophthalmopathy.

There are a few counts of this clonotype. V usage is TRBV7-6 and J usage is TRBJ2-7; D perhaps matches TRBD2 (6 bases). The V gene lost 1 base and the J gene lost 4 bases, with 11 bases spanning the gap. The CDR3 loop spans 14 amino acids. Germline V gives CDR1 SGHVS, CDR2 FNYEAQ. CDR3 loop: CASSLEEGRYEQYF. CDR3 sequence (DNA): TGTGCCAGCAGCTTAGAGGAGGGCCGTTACGAGCAGTACTTC.

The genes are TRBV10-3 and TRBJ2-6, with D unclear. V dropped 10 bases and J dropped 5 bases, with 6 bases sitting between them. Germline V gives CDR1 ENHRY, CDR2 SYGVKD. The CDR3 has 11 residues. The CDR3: CATRRANVLTF. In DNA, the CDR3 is TGTGCCACTAGGAGGGCCAACGTCCTGACTTTC.

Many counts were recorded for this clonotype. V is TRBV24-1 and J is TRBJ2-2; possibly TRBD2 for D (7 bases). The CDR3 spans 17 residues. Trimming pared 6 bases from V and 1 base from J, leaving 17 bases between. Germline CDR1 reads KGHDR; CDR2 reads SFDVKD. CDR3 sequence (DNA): TGTGCCACCAGTCTTGTATTAGGGGGGGAGAACACCGGGGAGCTGTTTTTT. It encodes CATSLVLGGENTGELFF.

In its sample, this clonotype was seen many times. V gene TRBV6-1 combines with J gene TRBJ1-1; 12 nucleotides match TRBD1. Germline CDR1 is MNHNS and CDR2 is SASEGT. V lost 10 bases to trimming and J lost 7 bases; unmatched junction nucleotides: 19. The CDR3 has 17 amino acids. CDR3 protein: CATLLPRRDRGRNEAFF. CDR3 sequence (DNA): TGTGCCACCCTACTCCCGCGCCGGGACAGGGGGCGAAATGAAGCTTTCTTT.

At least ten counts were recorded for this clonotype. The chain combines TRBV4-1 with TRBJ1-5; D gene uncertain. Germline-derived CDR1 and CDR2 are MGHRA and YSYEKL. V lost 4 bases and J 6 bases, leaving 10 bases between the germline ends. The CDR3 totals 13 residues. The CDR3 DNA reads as TGCGCCAGCAGCCCCATTCCAGGTCAGCCCCAGCATTTT. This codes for CASSPIPGQPQHF.

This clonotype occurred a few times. The CDR3 bases are TGTGCCAGCAGTTACTCGAATCCAGGGATCGGAAACACCATATATTTT. It translates to CASSYSNPGIGNTIYF. This chain links TRBV6-5 with TRBJ1-3, with D possibly being TRBD1 (5 bases). This CDR3 contains 16 residues. V was shortened by 0 bases and J by 4 bases, with 13 bases between the two germline ends. Germline CDR1 reads MNHEY; CDR2 reads SVGAGI.

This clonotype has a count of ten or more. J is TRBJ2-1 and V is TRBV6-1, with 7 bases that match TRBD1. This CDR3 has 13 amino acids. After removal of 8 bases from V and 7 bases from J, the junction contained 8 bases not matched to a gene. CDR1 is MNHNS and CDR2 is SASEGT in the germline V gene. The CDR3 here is CASYKGARNEQFF. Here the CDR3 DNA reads TGTGCCAGCTACAAGGGGGCGAGGAATGAGCAGTTCTTC.

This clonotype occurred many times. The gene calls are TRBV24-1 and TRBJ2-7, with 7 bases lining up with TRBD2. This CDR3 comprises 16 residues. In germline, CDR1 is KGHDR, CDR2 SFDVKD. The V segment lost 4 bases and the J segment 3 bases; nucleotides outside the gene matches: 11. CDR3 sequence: CATSDLGLAEHYEQYF. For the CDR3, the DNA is TGTGCCACCAGTGACCTGGGGCTAGCGGAGCACTACGAGCAGTACTTC.

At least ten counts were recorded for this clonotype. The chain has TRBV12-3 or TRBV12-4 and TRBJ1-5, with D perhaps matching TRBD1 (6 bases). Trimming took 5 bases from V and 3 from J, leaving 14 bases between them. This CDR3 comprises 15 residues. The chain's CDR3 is CASSPMGGHNQPQHF. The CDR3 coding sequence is TGTGCCAGCAGTCCGATGGGGGGCCACAATCAGCCCCAGCATTTT.

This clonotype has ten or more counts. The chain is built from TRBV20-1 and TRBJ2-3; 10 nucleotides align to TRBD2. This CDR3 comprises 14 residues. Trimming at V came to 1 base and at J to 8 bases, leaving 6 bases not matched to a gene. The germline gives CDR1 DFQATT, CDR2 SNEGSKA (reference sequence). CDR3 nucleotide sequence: TGCAGTGCTAGAGGAGCGGGAGGGCTAGGTACGCAGTATTTT. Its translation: CSARGAGGLGTQYF.

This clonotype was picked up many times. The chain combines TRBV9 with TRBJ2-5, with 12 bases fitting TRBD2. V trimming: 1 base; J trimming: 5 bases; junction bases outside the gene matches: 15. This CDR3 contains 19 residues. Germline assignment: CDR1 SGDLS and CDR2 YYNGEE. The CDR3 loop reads CASSVHPSGTSGWSETQYF. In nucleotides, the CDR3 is TGTGCCAGCAGCGTACATCCCAGCGGGACTAGCGGGTGGAGCGAGACCCAGTACTTC.

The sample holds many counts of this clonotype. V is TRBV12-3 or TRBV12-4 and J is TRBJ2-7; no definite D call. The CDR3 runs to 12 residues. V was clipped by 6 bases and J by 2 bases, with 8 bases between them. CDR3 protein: CASSSTAYEQYF. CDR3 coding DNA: TGTGCCAGCAGCTCCACAGCCTACGAGCAGTACTTC.

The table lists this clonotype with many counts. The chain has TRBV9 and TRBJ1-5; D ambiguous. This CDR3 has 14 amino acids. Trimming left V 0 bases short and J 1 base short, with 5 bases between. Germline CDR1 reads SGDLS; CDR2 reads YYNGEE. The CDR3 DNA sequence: TGTGCCAGCAGCGTAGGAGTGAGCAATCAGCCCCAGCATTTT. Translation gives CASSVGVSNQPQHF.

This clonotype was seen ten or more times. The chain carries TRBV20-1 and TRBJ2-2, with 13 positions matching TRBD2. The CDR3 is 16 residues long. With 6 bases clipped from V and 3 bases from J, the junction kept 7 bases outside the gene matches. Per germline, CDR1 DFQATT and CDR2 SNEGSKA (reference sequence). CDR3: CSANIGLAGDTGELFF. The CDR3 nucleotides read TGCAGTGCAAACATCGGACTAGCGGGAGACACCGGGGAGCTGTTTTTT.

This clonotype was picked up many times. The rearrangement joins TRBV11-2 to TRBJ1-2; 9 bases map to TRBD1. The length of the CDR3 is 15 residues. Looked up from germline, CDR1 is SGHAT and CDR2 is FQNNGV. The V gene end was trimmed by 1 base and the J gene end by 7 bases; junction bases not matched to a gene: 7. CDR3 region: CASSLAGTGLGGYTF. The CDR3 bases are TGTGCCAGCAGCTTAGCTGGGACAGGGTTAGGTGGCTACACCTTC.

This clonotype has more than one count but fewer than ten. This CDR3 is CASSPLSEGAKTGELFF. CDR3 nucleotides: TGTGCCAGCAGCCCCTTATCCGAGGGCGCAAAGACCGGGGAGCTGTTTTTT. The chain combines TRBV6-2 or TRBV6-3 with TRBJ2-2; the D gene is possibly TRBD2 (5 bases). The CDR3 is made up of 17 amino acids. The V gene's germline CDR1 is MNHEY and CDR2 SVGEGT. Trimming cost V 6 bases and J 5 bases, with 22 bases left between them.

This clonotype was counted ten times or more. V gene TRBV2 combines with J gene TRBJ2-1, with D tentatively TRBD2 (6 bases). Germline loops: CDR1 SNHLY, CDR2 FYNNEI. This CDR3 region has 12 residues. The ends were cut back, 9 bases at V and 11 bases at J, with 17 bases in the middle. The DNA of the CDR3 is TGTGCCAGTGTAACTAGCCTGGTTAAGCAGTTCTTC. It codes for CASVTSLVKQFF. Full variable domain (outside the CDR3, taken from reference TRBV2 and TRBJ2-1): EPEVTQTPSHQVTQMGQEVILRCVPISNHLYFYWYRQILGQKVEFLVSFYNNEISEKSEIFDDQFSVERPDGSNFTLKIRSTKLEDSAMYFCASVTSLVKQFFGPGTRLTVL.

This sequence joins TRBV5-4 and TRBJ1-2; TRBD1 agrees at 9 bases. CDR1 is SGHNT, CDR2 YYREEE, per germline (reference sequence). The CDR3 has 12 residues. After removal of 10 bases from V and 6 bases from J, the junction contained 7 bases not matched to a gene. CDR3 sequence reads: CACGQGRDGYTF. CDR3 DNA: TGTGCCTGTGGACAGGGGCGGGATGGCTACACCTTC.

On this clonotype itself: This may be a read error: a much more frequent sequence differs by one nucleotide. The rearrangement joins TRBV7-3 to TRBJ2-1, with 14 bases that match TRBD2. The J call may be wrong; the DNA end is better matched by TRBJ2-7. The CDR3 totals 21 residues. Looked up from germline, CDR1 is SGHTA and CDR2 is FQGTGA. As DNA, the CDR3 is TGTGCCAGCAGCTTATCCCCCCCGGGACTAGCGGGAGAAGCATCCTACAATGAGCAGTACTTC. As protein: CASSLSPPGLAGEASYNEQYF.

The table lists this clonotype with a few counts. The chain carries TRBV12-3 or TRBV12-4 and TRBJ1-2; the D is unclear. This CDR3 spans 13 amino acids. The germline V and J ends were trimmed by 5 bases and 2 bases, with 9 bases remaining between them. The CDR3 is CASSRGSNYGYTF. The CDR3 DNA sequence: TGTGCCAGCAGTCGGGGATCAAACTATGGCTACACCTTC.